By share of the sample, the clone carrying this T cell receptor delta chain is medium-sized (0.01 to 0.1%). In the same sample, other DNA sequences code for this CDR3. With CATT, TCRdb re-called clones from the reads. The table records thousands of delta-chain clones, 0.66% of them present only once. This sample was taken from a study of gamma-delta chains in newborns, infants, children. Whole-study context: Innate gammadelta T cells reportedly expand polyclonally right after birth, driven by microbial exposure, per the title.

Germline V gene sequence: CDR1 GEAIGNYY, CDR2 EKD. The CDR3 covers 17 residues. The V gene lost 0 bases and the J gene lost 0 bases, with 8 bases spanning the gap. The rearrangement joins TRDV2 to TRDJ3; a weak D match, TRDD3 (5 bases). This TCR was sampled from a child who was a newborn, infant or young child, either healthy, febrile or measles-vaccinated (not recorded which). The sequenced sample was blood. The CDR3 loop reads CACDTAGSSWDTRQMFF. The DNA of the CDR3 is TGTGCCTGTGACACCGCGGGGAGCTCCTGGGACACCCGACAGATGTTTTTC.